The TCR beta chain described here comes from a study of OX40 agonist ivuxolimab in advanced cancers. Only in-frame clones appear in the TCRdb table, and some are missing; sequencing was by immunoSEQ multiplex PCR. The sample has around 80,000 clones, around 90% seen once. Sequenced material: CD4+ or CD8+ T cells sorted from blood, taken in a trial of the OX40 agonist ivuxolimab. This receptor was taken from an adult with an advanced solid tumor such as melanoma, head and neck, liver or kidney cancer.

The CDR3 sequence is CASGPTGQGNQPQHF. CDR3 in DNA: TGTGCCAGCGGACCCACAGGACAGGGCAATCAGCCCCAGCATTTT. V usage is TRBV28 and J usage is TRBJ1-5; 7 bases line up with TRBD1. From germline, CDR1 is MDHEN and CDR2 SYDVKM. The CDR3 extends over 15 amino acids. V dropped 8 bases and J dropped 2; count of bases not matched to a gene: 9. The entire variable domain, with the rest obtained from reference TRBV28 and TRBJ1-5, is as follows: DVKVTQSSRYLVKRTGEKVFLECVQDMDHENMFWYRQDPGLGLRLIYFSYDVKMKEKGDIPEGYSVSREKKERFSLILESASTNQTSMYLCASGPTGQGNQPQHFGDGTRLSIL.